A selection of T cell receptor beta chains follows, all from one sample in a study of STAT5B mutations in CD4+ large granular lymphocyte leukemia. Only in-frame clones appear in the TCRdb table, and some are missing; sequencing was by immunoSEQ multiplex PCR. The data contain about 31,000 clones, less than 85% of them singletons. The specimen was CD4+ T cells from blood buffy coats. Receptor source: a human donor in good health. Each CDR3 is given with its conserved first and last residue. A D gene is named only where the DNA matches it firmly. Size is omitted from some rows. Given values are once, few, many or a class for expanded clones.

TRBJ2-1,TRBV10-1,.,.,CASSAFGNEQFF,TGCGCCAGCAGCGCCTTCGGAAATGAGCAGTTCTTC
TRBJ2-7,TRBV4-1,.,TRBD1,CASSHQQGGRYEQYF,TGCGCCAGCAGCCATCAACAGGGGGGCCGTTACGAGCAGTACTTC
TRBJ2-3,TRBV7-2,.,TRBD2,CASSLVSGRTDTQYF,TGTGCCAGCAGCTTAGTTAGCGGGAGGACAGATACGCAGTATTTT
TRBJ2-3,TRBV18,.,.,CASSPPGVADTQYF,TGTGCCAGCTCACCCCCAGGGGTCGCAGATACGCAGTATTTT
TRBJ2-1,TRBV5-1,.,TRBD2,CASSLGGASGRNREQFF,TGCGCCAGCAGCTTGGGGGGGGCTAGCGGGAGGAACCGTGAGCAGTTCTTC
TRBJ2-7,TRBV7-9,.,.,CASSLRASPMDEQYF,TGTGCCAGCAGCTTAAGGGCTAGTCCTATGGACGAGCAGTACTTC
TRBJ2-3,TRBV18,.,.,CASSYSPDTQYF,TGTGCCAGCTCCTACTCTCCGGATACGCAGTATTTT
TRBJ1-2,TRBV27,few,TRBD1,CASSGTASYGYTF,TGTGCCAGCAGTGGGACAGCCTCTTATGGCTACACCTTC
TRBJ2-5,TRBV7-6,.,TRBD2,CASSRDGTSWEETQYF,TGTGCCAGCAGCCGGGACGGGACTAGCTGGGAAGAGACCCAGTACTTC
TRBJ1-2,TRBV21-1,few,.,CASRIQGTYGYTF,TGTGCCAGCAGGATCCAGGGAACCTATGGCTACACCTTC
TRBJ1-5,TRBV2,few,.,CASKEEKGGPQHF,TGTGCCAGCAAGGAGGAGAAAGGAGGGCCCCAGCATTTT
TRBJ2-5,TRBV11-3,.,TRBD2,CASSLGLAGVQETQYF,TGTGCCAGCAGCTTAGGGCTAGCGGGGGTTCAAGAGACCCAGTACTTC
TRBJ2-7,TRBV7-9,.,TRBD1,CASSQGQGNYEQYF,TGTGCCAGCAGCCAGGGACAGGGGAACTACGAGCAGTACTTC
TRBJ2-7,TRBV15,.,.,CATSRDLVGRYEQYF,TGTGCCACCAGCAGAGATTTGGTGGGCCGATACGAGCAGTACTTC
TRBJ1-5,TRBV5-8,.,TRBD1,CASSYTPGTGYQPQHF,TGTGCCAGCAGCTATACCCCAGGGACAGGCTATCAGCCCCAGCATTTT
TRBJ1-1,TRBV10-3,.,.,CAISESGSRPEAFF,TGTGCCATCAGTGAGTCGGGATCGAGGCCTGAAGCTTTCTTT
TRBJ1-1,TRBV18,.,.,CASSPQGGVRENTEAFF,TGTGCCAGCTCACCCCAGGGAGGGGTCAGGGAGAACACTGAAGCTTTCTTT